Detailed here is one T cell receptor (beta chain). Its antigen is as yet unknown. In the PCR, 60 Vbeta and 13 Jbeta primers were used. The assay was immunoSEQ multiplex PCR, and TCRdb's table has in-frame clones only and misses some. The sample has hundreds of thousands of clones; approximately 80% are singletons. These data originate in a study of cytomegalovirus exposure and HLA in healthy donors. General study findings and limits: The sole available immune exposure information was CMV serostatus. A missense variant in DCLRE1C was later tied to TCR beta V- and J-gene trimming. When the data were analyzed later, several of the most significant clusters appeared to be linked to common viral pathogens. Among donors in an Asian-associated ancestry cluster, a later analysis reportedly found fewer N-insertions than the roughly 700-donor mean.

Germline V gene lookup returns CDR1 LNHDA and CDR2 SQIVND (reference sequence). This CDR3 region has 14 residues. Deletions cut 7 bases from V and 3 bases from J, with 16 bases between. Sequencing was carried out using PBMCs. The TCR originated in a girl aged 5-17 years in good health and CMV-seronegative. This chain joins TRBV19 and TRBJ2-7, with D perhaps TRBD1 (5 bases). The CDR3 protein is CASTPPGAVYEQYF. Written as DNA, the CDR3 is TGTGCCAGTACCCCCCCTGGGGCAGTCTACGAGCAGTACTTC.